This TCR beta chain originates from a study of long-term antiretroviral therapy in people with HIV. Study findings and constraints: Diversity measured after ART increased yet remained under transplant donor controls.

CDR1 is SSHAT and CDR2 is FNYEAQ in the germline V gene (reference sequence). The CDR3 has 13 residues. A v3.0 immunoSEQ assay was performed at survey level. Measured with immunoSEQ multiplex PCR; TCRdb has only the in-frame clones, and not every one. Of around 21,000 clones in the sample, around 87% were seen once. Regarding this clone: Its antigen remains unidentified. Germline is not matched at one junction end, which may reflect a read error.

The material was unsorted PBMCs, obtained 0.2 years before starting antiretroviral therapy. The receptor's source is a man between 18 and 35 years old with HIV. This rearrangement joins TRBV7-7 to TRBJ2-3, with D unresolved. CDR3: CASSLANGDTQYF. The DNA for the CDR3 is TGTGCTAGCAGCTTGGCTAACGGGGATACGCAGTATTTT.